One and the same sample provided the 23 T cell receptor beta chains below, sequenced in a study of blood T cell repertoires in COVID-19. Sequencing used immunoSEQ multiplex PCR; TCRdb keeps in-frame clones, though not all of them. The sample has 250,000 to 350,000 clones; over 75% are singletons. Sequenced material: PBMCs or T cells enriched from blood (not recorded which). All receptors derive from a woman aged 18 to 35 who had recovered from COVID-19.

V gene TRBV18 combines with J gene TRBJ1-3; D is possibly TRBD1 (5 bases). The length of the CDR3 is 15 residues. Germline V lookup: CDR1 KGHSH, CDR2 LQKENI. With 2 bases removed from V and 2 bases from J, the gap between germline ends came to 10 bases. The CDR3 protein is CASSPSSGTGNTIYF. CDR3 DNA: TGTGCCAGCTCACCAAGTTCAGGGACTGGAAACACCATATATTTT.

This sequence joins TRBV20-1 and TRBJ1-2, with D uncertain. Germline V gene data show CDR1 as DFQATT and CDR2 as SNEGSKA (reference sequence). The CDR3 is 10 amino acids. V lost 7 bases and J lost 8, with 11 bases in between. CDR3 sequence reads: CSGWHYGYTF. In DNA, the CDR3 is TGCAGTGGGTGGCATTACGGCTACACCTTC.

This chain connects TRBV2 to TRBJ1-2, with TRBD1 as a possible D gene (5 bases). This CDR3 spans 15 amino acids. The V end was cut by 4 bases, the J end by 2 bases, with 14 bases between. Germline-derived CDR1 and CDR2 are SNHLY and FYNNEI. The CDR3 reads CASSVGAGQNYGYTF. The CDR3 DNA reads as TGTGCCAGCAGTGTTGGGGCCGGCCAAAACTATGGCTACACCTTC.

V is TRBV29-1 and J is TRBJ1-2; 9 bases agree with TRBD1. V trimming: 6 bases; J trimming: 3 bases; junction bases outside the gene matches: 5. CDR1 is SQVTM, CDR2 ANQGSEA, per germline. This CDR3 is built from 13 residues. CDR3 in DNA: TGCAGCGTCTCACAGGGGGCCGACTATGGCTACACCTTC. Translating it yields CSVSQGADYGYTF.

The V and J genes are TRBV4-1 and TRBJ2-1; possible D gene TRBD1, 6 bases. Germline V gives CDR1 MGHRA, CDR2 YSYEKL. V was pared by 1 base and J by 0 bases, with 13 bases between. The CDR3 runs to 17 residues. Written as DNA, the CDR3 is TGCGCCAGCAGCCAAGCCTCGGGACACAACTCCTACAATGAGCAGTTCTTC. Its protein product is CASSQASGHNSYNEQFF.

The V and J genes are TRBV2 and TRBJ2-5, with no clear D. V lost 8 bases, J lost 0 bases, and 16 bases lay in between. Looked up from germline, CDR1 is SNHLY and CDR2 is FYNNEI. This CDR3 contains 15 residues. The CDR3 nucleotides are TGTGCCAGCGCCAAATGGGCAGAGTACCAAGAGACCCAGTACTTC. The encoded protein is CASAKWAEYQETQYF. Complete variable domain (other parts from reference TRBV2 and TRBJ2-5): EPEVTQTPSHQVTQMGQEVILRCVPISNHLYFYWYRQILGQKVEFLVSFYNNEISEKSEIFDDQFSVERPDGSNFTLKIRSTKLEDSAMYFCASAKWAEYQETQYFGPGTRLLVL.

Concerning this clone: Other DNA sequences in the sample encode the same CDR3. The CDR3 nucleotides are TGTGCCAGCAGTCCTACAGGGGTTGGCTATGGCTACACCTTC. Translation gives CASSPTGVGYGYTF. The chain couples TRBV28 to TRBJ1-2; 7 bases match TRBD1. V shed 5 bases, J shed 4 bases, and the junction held 7 bases outside the gene matches. Germline CDR1 and CDR2: MDHEN and SYDVKM. This CDR3 has 14 residues.

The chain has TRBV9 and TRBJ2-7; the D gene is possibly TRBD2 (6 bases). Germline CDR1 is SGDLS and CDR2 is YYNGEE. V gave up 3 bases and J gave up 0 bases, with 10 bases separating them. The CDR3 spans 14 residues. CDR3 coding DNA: TGTGCCAGCAGCGGGAGGGACTCCTCCTACGAGCAGTACTTC. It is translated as CASSGRDSSYEQYF.

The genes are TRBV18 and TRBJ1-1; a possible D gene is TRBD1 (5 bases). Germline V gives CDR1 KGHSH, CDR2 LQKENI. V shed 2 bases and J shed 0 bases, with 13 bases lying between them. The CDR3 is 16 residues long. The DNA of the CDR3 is TGTGCCAGCTCACCAGGCCACGGGACTCTGAACACTGAAGCTTTCTTT. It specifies CASSPGHGTLNTEAFF.

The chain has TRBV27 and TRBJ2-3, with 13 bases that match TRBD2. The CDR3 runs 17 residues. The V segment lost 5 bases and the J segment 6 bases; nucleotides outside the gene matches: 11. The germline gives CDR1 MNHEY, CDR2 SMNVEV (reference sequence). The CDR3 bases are TGTGCCAGCAGTCTAGGACTAGCGGGGGCCGCCAGGGATACGCAGTATTTT. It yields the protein CASSLGLAGAARDTQYF.

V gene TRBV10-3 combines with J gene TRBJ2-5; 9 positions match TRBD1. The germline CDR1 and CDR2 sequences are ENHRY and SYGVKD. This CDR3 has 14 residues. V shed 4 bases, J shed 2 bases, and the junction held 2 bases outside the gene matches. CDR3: CAISATGGQETQYF. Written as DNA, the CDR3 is TGTGCCATCAGTGCGACAGGGGGTCAAGAGACCCAGTACTTC.

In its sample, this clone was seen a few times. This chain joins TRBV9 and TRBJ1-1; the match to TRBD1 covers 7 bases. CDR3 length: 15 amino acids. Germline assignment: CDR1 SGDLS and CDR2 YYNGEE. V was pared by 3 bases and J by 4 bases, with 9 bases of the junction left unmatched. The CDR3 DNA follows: TGTGCCAGCAGCGCACTGTTACAGGGGAGCACTGAAGCTTTCTTT. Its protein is CASSALLQGSTEAFF.

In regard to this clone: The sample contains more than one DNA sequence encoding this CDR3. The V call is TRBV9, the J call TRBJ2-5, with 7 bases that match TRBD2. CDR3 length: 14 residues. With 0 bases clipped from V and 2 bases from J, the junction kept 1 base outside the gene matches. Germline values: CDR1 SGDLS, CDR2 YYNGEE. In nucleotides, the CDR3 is TGTGCCAGCAGCGTAGGCGGGGGACAAGAGACCCAGTACTTC. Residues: CASSVGGGQETQYF.

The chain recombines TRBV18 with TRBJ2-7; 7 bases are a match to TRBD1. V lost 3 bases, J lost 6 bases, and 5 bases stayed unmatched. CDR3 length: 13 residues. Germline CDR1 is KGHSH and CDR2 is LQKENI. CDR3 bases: TGTGCCAGCTCACCGGGACAGCTTAGCGAGCAGTACTTC. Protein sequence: CASSPGQLSEQYF.

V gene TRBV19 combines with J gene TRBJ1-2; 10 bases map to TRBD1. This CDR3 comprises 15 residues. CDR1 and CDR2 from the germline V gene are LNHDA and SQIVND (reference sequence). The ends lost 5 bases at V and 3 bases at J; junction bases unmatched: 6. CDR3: CASSAGTGAHYGYTF. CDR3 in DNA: TGTGCCAGTAGTGCCGGGACAGGGGCTCACTATGGCTACACCTTC. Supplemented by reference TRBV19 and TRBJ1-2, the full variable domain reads DGGITQSPKYLFRKEGQNVTLSCEQNLNHDAMYWYRQDPGQGLRLIYYSQIVNDFQKGDIAEGYSVSREKKESFPLTVTSAQKNPTAFYLCASSAGTGAHYGYTFGSGTRLTVV.

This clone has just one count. The CDR3 bases are TGTGCCATCAGTGAGTCGACGCGACACGCAGATACGCAGTATTTT. Translating it yields CAISESTRHADTQYF. The chain recombines TRBV10-3 with TRBJ2-3; D remains unclear. Germline values: CDR1 ENHRY, CDR2 SYGVKD. The CDR3 contains 15 residues. The germline V and J ends were trimmed by 0 bases and 4 bases, with 11 bases remaining between them.

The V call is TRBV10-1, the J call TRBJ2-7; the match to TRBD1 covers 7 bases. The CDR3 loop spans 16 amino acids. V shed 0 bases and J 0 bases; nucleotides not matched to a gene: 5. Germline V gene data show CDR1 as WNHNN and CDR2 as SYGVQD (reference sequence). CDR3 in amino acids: CASSESGTVSSYEQYF. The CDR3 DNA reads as TGCGCCAGCAGTGAGTCCGGGACAGTAAGCTCCTACGAGCAGTACTTC.

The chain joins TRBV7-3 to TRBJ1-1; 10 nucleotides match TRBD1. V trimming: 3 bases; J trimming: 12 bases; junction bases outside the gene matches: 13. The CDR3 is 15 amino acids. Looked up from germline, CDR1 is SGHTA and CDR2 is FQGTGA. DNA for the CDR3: TGTGCCAGCAGCTTCTCGGGACAGGGGACCCACGCGACTTTCTTT. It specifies CASSFSGQGTHATFF.

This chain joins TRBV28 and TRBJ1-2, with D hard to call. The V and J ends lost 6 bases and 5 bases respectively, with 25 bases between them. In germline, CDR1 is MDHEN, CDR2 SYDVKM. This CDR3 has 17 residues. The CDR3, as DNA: TGTGCCAGCAGACTACGGGCCGGCCCTGGGAGTGGGTATGGCTACACCTTC. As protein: CASRLRAGPGSGYGYTF.

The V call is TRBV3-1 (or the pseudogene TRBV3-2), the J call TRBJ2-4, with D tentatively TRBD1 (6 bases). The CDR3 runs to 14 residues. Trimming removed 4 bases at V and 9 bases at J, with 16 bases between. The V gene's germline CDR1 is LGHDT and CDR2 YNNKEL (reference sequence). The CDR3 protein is CASSPLQGGGIQYF. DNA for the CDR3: TGTGCCAGCAGCCCGTTACAGGGTGGAGGCATTCAGTACTTC.

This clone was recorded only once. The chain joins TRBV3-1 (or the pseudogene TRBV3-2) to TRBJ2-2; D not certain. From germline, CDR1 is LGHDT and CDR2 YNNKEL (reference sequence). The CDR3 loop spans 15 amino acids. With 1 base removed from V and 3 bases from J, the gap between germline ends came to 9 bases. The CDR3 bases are TGTGCCAGCAGCCAAGTTTACAGCCACACCGGGGAGCTGTTTTTT. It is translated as CASSQVYSHTGELFF.

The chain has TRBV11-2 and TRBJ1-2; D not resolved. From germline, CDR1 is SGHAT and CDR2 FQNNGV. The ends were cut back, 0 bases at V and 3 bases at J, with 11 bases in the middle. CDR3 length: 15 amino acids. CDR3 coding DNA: TGTGCCAGCAGCTTAGATATTGCGGAGTACTATGGCTACACCTTC. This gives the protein CASSLDIAEYYGYTF.

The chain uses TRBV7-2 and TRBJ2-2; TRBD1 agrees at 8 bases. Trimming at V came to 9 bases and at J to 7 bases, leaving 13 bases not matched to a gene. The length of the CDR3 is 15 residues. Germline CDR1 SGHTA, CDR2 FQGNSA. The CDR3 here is CARTNWDRQDGELFF. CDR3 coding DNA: TGTGCCAGGACAAATTGGGACAGGCAGGACGGGGAGCTGTTTTTT.